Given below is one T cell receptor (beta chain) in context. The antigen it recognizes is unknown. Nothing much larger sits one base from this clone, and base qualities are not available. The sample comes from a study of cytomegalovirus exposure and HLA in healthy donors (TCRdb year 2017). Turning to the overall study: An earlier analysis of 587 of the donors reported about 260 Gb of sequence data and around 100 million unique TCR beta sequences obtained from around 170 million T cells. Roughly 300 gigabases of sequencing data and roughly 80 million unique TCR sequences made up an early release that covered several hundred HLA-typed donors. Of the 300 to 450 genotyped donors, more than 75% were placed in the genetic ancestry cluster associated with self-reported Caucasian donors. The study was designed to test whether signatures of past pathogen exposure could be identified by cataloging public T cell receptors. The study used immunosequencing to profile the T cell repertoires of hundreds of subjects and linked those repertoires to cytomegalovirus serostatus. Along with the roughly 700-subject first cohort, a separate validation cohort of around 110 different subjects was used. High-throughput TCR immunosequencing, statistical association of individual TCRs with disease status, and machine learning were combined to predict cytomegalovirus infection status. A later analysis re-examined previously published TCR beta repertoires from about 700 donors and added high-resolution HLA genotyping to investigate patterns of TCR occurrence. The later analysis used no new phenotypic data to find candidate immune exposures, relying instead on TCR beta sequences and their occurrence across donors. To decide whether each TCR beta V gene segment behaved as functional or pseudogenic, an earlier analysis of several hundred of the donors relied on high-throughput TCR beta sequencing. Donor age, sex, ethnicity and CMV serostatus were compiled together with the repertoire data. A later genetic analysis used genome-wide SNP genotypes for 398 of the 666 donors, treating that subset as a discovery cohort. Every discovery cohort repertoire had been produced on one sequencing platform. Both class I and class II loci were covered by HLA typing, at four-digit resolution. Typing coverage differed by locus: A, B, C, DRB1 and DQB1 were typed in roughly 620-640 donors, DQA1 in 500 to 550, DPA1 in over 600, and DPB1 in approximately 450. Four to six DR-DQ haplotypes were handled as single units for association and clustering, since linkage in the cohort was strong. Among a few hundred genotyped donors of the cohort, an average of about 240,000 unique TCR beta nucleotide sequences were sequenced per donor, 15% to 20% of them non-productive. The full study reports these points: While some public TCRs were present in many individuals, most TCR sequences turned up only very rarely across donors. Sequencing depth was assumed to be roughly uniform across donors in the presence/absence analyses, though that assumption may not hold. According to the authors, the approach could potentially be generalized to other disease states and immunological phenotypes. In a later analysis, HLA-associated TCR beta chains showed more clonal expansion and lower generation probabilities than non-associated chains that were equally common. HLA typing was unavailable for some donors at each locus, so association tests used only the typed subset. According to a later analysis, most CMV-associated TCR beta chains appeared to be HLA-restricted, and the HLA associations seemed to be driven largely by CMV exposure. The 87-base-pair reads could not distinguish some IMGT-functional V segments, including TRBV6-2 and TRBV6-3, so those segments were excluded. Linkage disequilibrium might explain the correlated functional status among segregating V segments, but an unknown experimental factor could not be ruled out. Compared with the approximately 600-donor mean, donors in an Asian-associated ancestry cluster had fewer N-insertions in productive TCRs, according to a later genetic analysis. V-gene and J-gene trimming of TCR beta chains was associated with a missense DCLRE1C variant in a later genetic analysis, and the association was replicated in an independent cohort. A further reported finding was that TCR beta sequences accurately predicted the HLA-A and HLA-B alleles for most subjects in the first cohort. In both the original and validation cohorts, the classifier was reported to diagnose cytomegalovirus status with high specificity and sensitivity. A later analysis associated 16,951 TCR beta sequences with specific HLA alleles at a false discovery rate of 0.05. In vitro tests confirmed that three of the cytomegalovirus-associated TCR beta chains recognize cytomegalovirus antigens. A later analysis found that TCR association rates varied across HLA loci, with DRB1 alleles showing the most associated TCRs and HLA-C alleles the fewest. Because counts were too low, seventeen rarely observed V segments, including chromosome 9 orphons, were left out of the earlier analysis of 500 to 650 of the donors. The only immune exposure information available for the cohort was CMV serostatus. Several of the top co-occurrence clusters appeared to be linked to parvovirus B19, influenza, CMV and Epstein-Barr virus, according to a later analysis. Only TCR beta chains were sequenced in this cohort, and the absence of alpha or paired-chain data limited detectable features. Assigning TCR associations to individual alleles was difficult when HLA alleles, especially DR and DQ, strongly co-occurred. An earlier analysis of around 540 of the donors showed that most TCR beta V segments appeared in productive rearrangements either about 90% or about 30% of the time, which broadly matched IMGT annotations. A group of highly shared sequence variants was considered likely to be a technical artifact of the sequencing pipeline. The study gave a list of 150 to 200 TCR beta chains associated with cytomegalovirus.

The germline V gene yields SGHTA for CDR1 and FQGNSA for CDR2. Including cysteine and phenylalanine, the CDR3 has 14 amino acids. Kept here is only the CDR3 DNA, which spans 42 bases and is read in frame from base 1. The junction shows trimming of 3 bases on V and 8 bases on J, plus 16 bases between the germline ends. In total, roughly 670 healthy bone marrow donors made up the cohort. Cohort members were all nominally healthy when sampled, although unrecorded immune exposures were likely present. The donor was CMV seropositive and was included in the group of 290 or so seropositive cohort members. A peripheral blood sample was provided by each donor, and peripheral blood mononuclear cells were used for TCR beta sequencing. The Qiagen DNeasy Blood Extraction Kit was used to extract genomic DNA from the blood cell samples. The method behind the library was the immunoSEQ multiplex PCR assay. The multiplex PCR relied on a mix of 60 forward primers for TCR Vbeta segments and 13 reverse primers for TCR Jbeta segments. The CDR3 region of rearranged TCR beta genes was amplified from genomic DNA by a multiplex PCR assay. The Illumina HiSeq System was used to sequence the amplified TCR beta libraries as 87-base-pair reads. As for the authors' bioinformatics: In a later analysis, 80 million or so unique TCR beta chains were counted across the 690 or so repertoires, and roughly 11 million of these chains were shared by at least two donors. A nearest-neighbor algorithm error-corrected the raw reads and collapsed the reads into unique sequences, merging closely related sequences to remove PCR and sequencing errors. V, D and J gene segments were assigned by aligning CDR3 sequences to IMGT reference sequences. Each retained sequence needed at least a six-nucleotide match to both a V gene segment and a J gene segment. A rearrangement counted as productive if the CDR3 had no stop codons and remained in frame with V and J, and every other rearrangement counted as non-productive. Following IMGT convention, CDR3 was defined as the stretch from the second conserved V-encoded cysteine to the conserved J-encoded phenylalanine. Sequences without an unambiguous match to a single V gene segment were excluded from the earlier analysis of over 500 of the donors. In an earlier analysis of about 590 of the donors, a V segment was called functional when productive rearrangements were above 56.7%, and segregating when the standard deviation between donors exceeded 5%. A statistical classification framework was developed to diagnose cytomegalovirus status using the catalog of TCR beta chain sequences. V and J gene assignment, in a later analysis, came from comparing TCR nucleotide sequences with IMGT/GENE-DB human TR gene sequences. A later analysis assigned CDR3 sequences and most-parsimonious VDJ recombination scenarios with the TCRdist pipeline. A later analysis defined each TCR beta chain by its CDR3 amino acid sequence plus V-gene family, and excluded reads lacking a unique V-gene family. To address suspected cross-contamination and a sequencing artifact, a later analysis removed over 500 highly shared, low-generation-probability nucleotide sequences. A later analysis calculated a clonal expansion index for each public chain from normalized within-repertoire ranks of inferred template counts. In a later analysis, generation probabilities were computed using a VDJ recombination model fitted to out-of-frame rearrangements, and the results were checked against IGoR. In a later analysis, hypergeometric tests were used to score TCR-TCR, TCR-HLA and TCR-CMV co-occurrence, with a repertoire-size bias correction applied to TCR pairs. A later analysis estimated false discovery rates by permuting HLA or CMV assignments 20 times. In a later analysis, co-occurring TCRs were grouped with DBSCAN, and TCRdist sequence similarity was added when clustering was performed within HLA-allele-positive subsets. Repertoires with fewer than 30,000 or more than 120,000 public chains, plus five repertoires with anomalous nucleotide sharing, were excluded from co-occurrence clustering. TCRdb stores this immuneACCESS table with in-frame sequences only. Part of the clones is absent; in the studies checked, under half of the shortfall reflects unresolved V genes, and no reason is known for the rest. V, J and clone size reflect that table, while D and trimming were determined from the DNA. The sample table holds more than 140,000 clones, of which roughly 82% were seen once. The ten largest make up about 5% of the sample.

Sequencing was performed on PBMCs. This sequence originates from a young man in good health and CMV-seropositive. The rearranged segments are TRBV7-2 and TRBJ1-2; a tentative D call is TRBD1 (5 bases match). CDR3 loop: CASSFYLTERGYTF. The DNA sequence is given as TGTGCCAGCAGCTTTTACCTGACAGAGAGAGGCTACACCTTC.